The 19 T cell receptor beta chains below were found in one sample sequenced in a study of T cell responses to AZD1222 COVID-19 vaccine. Method: immunoSEQ multiplex PCR; TCRdb's copy keeps in-frame clones and lacks some. In the table there are approximately 140,000 clones, more than 85% of which are singletons. Sequences were derived from peripheral blood, sampled on day 0 of AZD1222 vaccination. All receptors derive from an adult in good health.

This chain links TRBV5-1 with TRBJ1-3; 8 bases map to TRBD1. CDR3 size: 17 residues. The V and J ends lost 3 bases and 0 bases, in that order; junction bases with no gene match: 8. The germline V gene has CDR1 SGHRS and CDR2 YFSETQ. The CDR3 is CASSYQGALDSGNTIYF. The CDR3 region has the DNA TGCGCCAGCAGCTACCAGGGGGCCCTCGACTCTGGAAACACCATATATTTT.

The chain carries TRBV7-6 and TRBJ2-1; weak D call: TRBD1 (6 bases). There are 16 residues in the CDR3. In germline, CDR1 is SGHVS, CDR2 FNYEAQ. V shed 5 bases and J shed 0 bases, with 14 bases lying between them. CDR3 sequence (DNA): TGTGCCAGCAGCGCTCTGACAGGAGGCTCCTACAATGAGCAGTTCTTC. Translating gives CASSALTGGSYNEQFF.

This chain links TRBV5-6 with TRBJ1-1; tentative D call: TRBD1 (6 bases). With 0 bases removed from V and 1 base from J, the gap between germline ends came to 10 bases. Per germline, CDR1 SGHDT and CDR2 YYEEEE. This CDR3 comprises 15 residues. As DNA, the CDR3 is TGTGCCAGCAGCTTGGGGGGACATCCGAACACTGAAGCTTTCTTT. Amino acids: CASSLGGHPNTEAFF.

DNA for the CDR3: TGTGCCAGCAGCCCTGGGGACAGGGTTGACCACGAGCAGTACTTC. This encodes CASSPGDRVDHEQYF. The V and J genes are TRBV3-1 (or the pseudogene TRBV3-2) and TRBJ2-7; 9 bases line up with TRBD1. CDR3 length equals 15 residues. CDR1 is LGHDT, CDR2 YNNKEL, per germline (reference sequence). Trimming cost V 4 bases and J 5 bases; bases outside gene matches: 9.

The chain is built from TRBV11-2 and TRBJ1-2; 8 bases agree with TRBD1. Germline lookup yields CDR1 SGHAT and CDR2 FQNNGV. This CDR3 region has 16 residues. V was pared by 1 base and J by 0 bases, with 4 bases of the junction left unmatched. DNA of the CDR3: TGTGCCAGCAGCTTAGGACAGGGGAGTTCTAACTATGGCTACACCTTC. As protein: CASSLGQGSSNYGYTF.

The sample holds one count of this clone. This chain joins TRBV5-6 and TRBJ1-1, with 7 bases that match TRBD1. This CDR3 is built from 12 residues. Germline lookup yields CDR1 SGHDT and CDR2 YYEEEE. Losses at the gene ends were 0 bases for V and 8 bases for J; bases not matched to a gene: 1. The CDR3 DNA follows: TGTGCCAGCAGCTTGGTACAGGGGGAAGCTTTCTTT. Translated: CASSLVQGEAFF.

The rearrangement links TRBV9 to TRBJ2-7; either TRBD1 or TRBD2 may fit D (6 bases each). Germline assignment: CDR1 SGDLS and CDR2 YYNGEE. V dropped 0 bases and J dropped 2 bases, with 9 bases sitting between them. CDR3 size: 14 residues. The CDR3 coding sequence is TGTGCCAGCAGCGTAGGGGGGGACACCTACGAGCAGTACTTC. Amino acids: CASSVGGDTYEQYF.

The chain joins TRBV7-8 to TRBJ2-7, with D unclear. Germline-derived CDR1 and CDR2 are SGHVS and FQNEAQ. With 6 bases removed from V and 7 bases from J, the gap between germline ends came to 10 bases. This CDR3 comprises 11 residues. The CDR3 sequence: CASSLLREQYF. DNA for the CDR3: TGTGCCAGCAGTCTGCTTCGGGAGCAGTACTTC.

V gene TRBV24-1 combines with J gene TRBJ2-4; D perhaps matches TRBD2 (6 bases). CDR3 length: 15 residues. V was pared by 5 bases and J by 9 bases, with 19 bases between. CDR1 and CDR2 (germline): KGHDR, SFDVKD. CDR3 loop: CATSVWDCRVCIQYF. Written as DNA, the CDR3 is TGTGCCACCAGTGTTTGGGACTGCCGAGTCTGCATTCAGTACTTC.

The chain couples TRBV19 to TRBJ1-4; the D gene is possibly TRBD1 (6 bases). V lost 6 bases to trimming and J lost 6 bases, with 14 bases between them. CDR3 length: 14 amino acids. Per the germline V gene, CDR1 is LNHDA and CDR2 is SQIVND (reference sequence). CDR3 amino acids: CASRSTGRDEKLFF. CDR3 sequence (DNA): TGTGCCAGTAGGTCTACAGGGAGAGATGAAAAACTGTTTTTT.

The rearrangement links TRBV7-2 to TRBJ2-5; TRBD2 aligns across 10 bases. Looked up from germline, CDR1 is SGHTA and CDR2 is FQGNSA. CDR3 size: 14 residues. V shed 7 bases and J 5 bases; nucleotides not matched to a gene: 7. The CDR3 here is CASNLQAGGETQYF. CDR3 nucleotide sequence: TGTGCCAGCAACCTTCAAGCGGGAGGGGAGACCCAGTACTTC.

CDR3 sequence: CASSPSRGNQETQYF. CDR3 DNA: TGTGCCAGCAGCCCATCCCGGGGGAACCAAGAGACCCAGTACTTC. This chain connects TRBV7-2 to TRBJ2-5; maybe TRBD2 (6 bases). The V end was cut by 5 bases, the J end by 0 bases, with 13 bases between. CDR3 size: 15 residues. Looked up from germline, CDR1 is SGHTA and CDR2 is FQGNSA.

This rearrangement joins TRBV4-2 to TRBJ2-7, with 9 nucleotides matching TRBD2. V trimming: 1 base; J trimming: 6 bases; junction bases outside the gene matches: 7. The CDR3 sequence is 15 residues long. In germline, CDR1 is LGHNA, CDR2 YNFKEQ. The CDR3 DNA reads as TGTGCCAGCAGCCAAGTCGGTAGCGGGAGTGGCGAGCAGTACTTC. It codes for CASSQVGSGSGEQYF.

This chain uses TRBV10-3 with TRBJ2-3; 11 positions agree with TRBD2. CDR3 length: 15 amino acids. Trimming cost V 6 bases and J 2 bases; bases outside gene matches: 4. Germline loops: CDR1 ENHRY, CDR2 SYGVKD. The CDR3 sequence: CAISTSGGHTDTQYF. CDR3 nucleotides: TGTGCCATCAGCACTAGCGGGGGACACACAGATACGCAGTATTTT.

The rearrangement links TRBV3-1 (or the pseudogene TRBV3-2) to TRBJ2-3; 11 bases align to TRBD2. The ends lost 6 bases at V and 1 base at J; junction bases unmatched: 9. The CDR3 runs to 17 residues. Per the germline V gene, CDR1 is LGHDT and CDR2 is YNNKEL (reference sequence). CDR3 coding DNA: TGTGCCAGCAGTCGTCGACTAGCGGGGTCGGGCACAGATACGCAGTATTTT. Encoded protein: CASSRRLAGSGTDTQYF.

This chain links TRBV5-1 with TRBJ1-1, with D possibly TRBD1 on 5 matching bases. The germline gives CDR1 SGHRS, CDR2 YFSETQ. CDR3 length equals 15 residues. Trimming took 1 base from V and 2 from J, leaving 12 bases between them. The chain's CDR3 is CASSLPGAVNTEAFF. Here the CDR3 DNA reads TGCGCCAGCAGCTTGCCCGGGGCCGTAAACACTGAAGCTTTCTTT. The complete variable domain, with remaining parts taken from reference TRBV5-1 and TRBJ1-1, reads KAGVTQTPRYLIKTRGQQVTLSCSPISGHRSVSWYQQTPGQGLQFLFEYFSETQRNKGNFPGRFSGRQFSNSRSEMNVSTLELGDSALYLCASSLPGAVNTEAFFGQGTRLTVV.

This chain uses TRBV7-2 with TRBJ1-5; TRBD1 might be the D (6 bases). There are 15 residues in the CDR3. V lost 2 bases and J lost 7, with 15 bases in between. Germline CDR1 and CDR2: SGHTA and FQGNSA. The DNA for the CDR3 is TGTGCCAGCAGCTTAAATGGGGGGCGCGGACAGCCCCAGCATTTT. Translated: CASSLNGGRGQPQHF.

The chain employs TRBV19 and TRBJ1-2; a possible D gene is TRBD1 (5 bases). The germline gives CDR1 LNHDA, CDR2 SQIVND (reference sequence). The CDR3 runs 14 residues. V gave up 11 bases and J gave up 0 bases, with 16 bases separating them. CDR3 DNA sequence: TGTGCCCCCGAGGGGTTCGAGACTAACTATGGCTACACCTTC. Translating it yields CAPEGFETNYGYTF.

The chain has TRBV7-3 and TRBJ2-1; a possible D gene is TRBD2 (5 bases). The V end was cut by 3 bases, the J end by 4 bases, with 13 bases between. Germline CDR1 SGHTA, CDR2 FQGTGA. The CDR3 length is 15 residues. Here the CDR3 reads CASSLDSRRYNEQFF. CDR3 in DNA: TGTGCCAGCAGCTTGGACTCCAGGAGGTACAATGAGCAGTTCTTC.